These 27 T cell receptor beta chains originate from one sample sequenced in a study of cytomegalovirus exposure and HLA in healthy donors (dated by TCRdb to 2016 to 2017). Library generation was performed with the immunoSEQ multiplex PCR assay. The multiplex PCR relied on a mix of 60 forward primers for TCR Vbeta segments and 13 reverse primers for TCR Jbeta segments. This immuneACCESS table, as held by TCRdb, lists in-frame sequences with V and J called but not all clones. Of the missing ones, under half trace to an unresolved V gene in checked studies; the others have no known cause. This sample has about 130,000 clones in its table, and almost 80% of those were observed once. The ten biggest clones cover 1.4% to 1.5% of the sample. Sequenced: PBMCs. The receptors were gathered from a female donor in good health and CMV-seronegative.

This clone was seen a handful of times. The rearrangement uses TRBV7-2 and TRBJ1-2; 9 bases map to TRBD1. CDR3 size: 15 residues. The trim removed 2 bases at V and 4 bases at J, leaving 5 bases unmatched. Germline assignment: CDR1 SGHTA and CDR2 FQGNSA. DNA for the CDR3: TGTGCCAGCAGCTTAACGGGACAGGGTGGCTATGGCTACACCTTC. Amino acid sequence: CASSLTGQGGYGYTF.

This clone has only one observation. V and J are TRBV11-2 and TRBJ2-7; D ambiguous. V was clipped by 4 bases and J by 6 bases, with 16 bases between them. The CDR3 covers 14 residues. Germline assignment: CDR1 SGHAT and CDR2 FQNNGV. CDR3 nucleotides: TGTGCCAGCAGCTCTATAGTCCGGGTCCTCGAGCAGTACTTC. Protein sequence: CASSSIVRVLEQYF.

To note about this clone: Other DNA sequences in the same sample also yield this CDR3. The chain links TRBV5-1 to TRBJ2-3; unclear D gene. The CDR3 has 14 residues. CDR1 is SGHRS and CDR2 is YFSETQ in the germline V gene. The V and J ends lost 0 bases and 1 base respectively, with 6 bases between them. The CDR3 is CASSLGPGTDTQYF. DNA for the CDR3: TGCGCCAGCAGCTTGGGCCCGGGCACAGATACGCAGTATTTT.

This rearrangement joins TRBV21-1 to TRBJ2-2; TRBD2, the table's D call, lacks a check against the DNA. TRBV21-1 is a pseudogene segment. This CDR3 region has 15 residues. The CDR3 region is CASSPAGRAAGELFF. The CDR3 DNA reads TGTGCCAGCAGCCCCGCCGGGAGGGCCGCCGGGGAGCTGTTTTTT.

Of note for this clone: This sample includes further DNA sequences coding for the same CDR3. This chain links TRBV7-2 with TRBJ1-6; possible D gene TRBD1, 5 bases. CDR3 size: 14 residues. Germline V gene lookup returns CDR1 SGHTA and CDR2 FQGNSA. V was shortened by 1 base and J by 10 bases, with 11 bases between the two germline ends. CDR3 sequence reads: CASSLVGRGSPLHF. The DNA of the CDR3 is TGTGCCAGCAGCTTAGTGGGGCGTGGATCACCCCTCCACTTT.

The chain couples TRBV5-1 to TRBJ2-7; D possibly corresponds to TRBD2 (6 bases). The CDR3 sequence is 16 residues long. CDR1 and CDR2 (germline): SGHRS, YFSETQ. The ends were cut back, 3 bases at V and 2 bases at J, with 18 bases in the middle. The CDR3 sequence is CASSWGAGPPTYEQYF. CDR3 DNA sequence: TGCGCCAGCAGCTGGGGAGCGGGTCCCCCAACCTACGAGCAGTACTTC.

The chain recombines TRBV11-2 with TRBJ1-2; D call uncertain. Germline loops: CDR1 SGHAT, CDR2 FQNNGV. V was shortened by 0 bases and J by 4 bases, with 12 bases between the two germline ends. This CDR3 is built from 15 residues. CDR3 in amino acids: CASSLDSRTGYGYTF. The DNA for the CDR3 is TGTGCCAGCAGCTTAGATTCTAGAACGGGCTATGGCTACACCTTC.

V is TRBV18 and J is TRBJ1-5; D is perhaps TRBD1 (6 bases). The CDR3 sequence is 15 residues long. Germline CDR1 is KGHSH and CDR2 is LQKENI. V dropped 4 bases and J dropped 0 bases, with 10 bases sitting between them. CDR3 in amino acids: CASSRGTPSNQPQHF. DNA of the CDR3: TGTGCCAGCTCACGGGGGACACCTAGCAATCAGCCCCAGCATTTT.

Here the CDR3 DNA reads TGTGCCAGCAGCCGAGTCGGACTAGAGCAGTTCTTC. This gives the protein CASSRVGLEQFF. The chain is built from TRBV14 and TRBJ2-1, with D tentatively TRBD2 (6 bases). Germline lookup yields CDR1 SGHDN and CDR2 FVKESK. Trimming cost V 4 bases and J 10 bases, with 11 bases left between them. This CDR3 is built from 12 residues.

On this clone itself: Within the sample, other DNA sequences also encode this same CDR3. V usage is TRBV28 and J usage is TRBJ2-4; D ambiguous. Germline CDR1 and CDR2: MDHEN and SYDVKM. The V gene lost 3 bases and the J gene lost 3 bases, with 6 bases spanning the gap. This CDR3 contains 13 residues. CDR3 amino acids: CASSFGDKNIQYF. The CDR3 DNA is TGTGCCAGCAGTTTCGGTGACAAAAACATTCAGTACTTC. Full variable domain (outside the CDR3, taken from reference TRBV28 and TRBJ2-4): DVKVTQSSRYLVKRTGEKVFLECVQDMDHENMFWYRQDPGLGLRLIYFSYDVKMKEKGDIPEGYSVSREKKERFSLILESASTNQTSMYLCASSFGDKNIQYFGAGTRLSVL.

The V call is TRBV7-9, the J call TRBJ1-3; TRBD1 is a possible D gene (5 bases). Germline CDR1 reads SEHNR; CDR2 reads FQNEAQ (reference sequence). Trimming left V 5 bases short and J 4 bases short, with 18 bases between. This CDR3 contains 16 residues. The CDR3 DNA reads as TGTGCCAGCAGCCCTCTAGGGTCCAGGGAAGGAAACACCATATATTTT. Residues: CASSPLGSREGNTIYF.

V usage is TRBV5-1 and J usage is TRBJ1-1; D not certain. The CDR3 totals 13 residues. Germline V gives CDR1 SGHRS, CDR2 YFSETQ. The V end lost 0 bases, the J end lost 6 bases, and 9 bases lay between the germline ends. CDR3 in amino acids: CASSLVGSAEAFF. The CDR3 nucleotides are TGCGCCAGCAGCTTGGTTGGTTCGGCTGAAGCTTTCTTT.

The chain carries TRBV5-4 and TRBJ2-5; D not resolved. Germline lookup yields CDR1 SGHNT and CDR2 YYREEE (reference sequence). CDR3 length equals 13 residues. V lost 4 bases and J 2 bases, leaving 9 bases between the germline ends. The DNA for the CDR3 is TGTGCCAGCAGCCTATATCGGCAAGAGACCCAGTACTTC. This encodes CASSLYRQETQYF. Using reference TRBV5-4 and TRBJ2-5 for the parts outside the CDR3, the full variable domain is ETGVTQSPTHLIKTRGQQVTLRCSSQSGHNTVSWYQQALGQGPQFIFQYYREEENGRGNFPPRFSGLQFPNYSSELNVNALELDDSALYLCASSLYRQETQYFGPGTRLLVL.

This clone has only one observation. The V call is TRBV5-4, the J call TRBJ1-4; D not resolved. The CDR3 runs to 14 residues. Germline V gene data show CDR1 as SGHNT and CDR2 as YYREEE (reference sequence). Trimming removed 0 bases at V and 0 bases at J, with 3 bases between. The DNA of the CDR3 is TGTGCCAGCAGCTTGGCTGCAACTAATGAAAAACTGTTTTTT. It translates to CASSLAATNEKLFF.

CDR3 bases: TGTGCCAGCAGTTTATCGATTAGCGGGATCTACGAGCAGTACTTC. This translates into CASSLSISGIYEQYF. The chain recombines TRBV27 with TRBJ2-7; 8 nucleotides agree with TRBD2. There are 15 residues in the CDR3. The ends lost 0 bases at V and 3 bases at J; junction bases unmatched: 4. CDR1 MNHEY and CDR2 SMNVEV come from the germline V gene (reference sequence).

V gene TRBV29-1 combines with J gene TRBJ1-2; unclear D gene. In germline, CDR1 is SQVTM, CDR2 ANQGSEA. V was cut by 1 base and J by 4 bases, with 13 bases left in between. The CDR3 covers 14 residues. This CDR3 is CSVEVSLSGYGYTF. DNA for the CDR3: TGCAGCGTTGAAGTATCTTTATCGGGCTATGGCTACACCTTC.

Turning to this clone: The sample carries other DNA sequences with the same CDR3. The rearrangement joins TRBV7-2 to TRBJ1-2, with D possibly TRBD1 on 5 matching bases. Trimming stripped 1 base from V and 0 bases from J, with 9 bases between. Germline values: CDR1 SGHTA, CDR2 FQGNSA. CDR3 size: 15 residues. The CDR3 sequence is CASSLGQGANYGYTF. The DNA of the CDR3 is TGTGCCAGCAGCTTAGGGCAGGGCGCTAACTATGGCTACACCTTC.

This chain joins TRBV4-3 and TRBJ2-2; 7 nucleotides line up with TRBD1. The germline CDR1 and CDR2 sequences are LGHNA and YSLEER. Trimming cost V 3 bases and J 4 bases; bases outside gene matches: 5. This CDR3 contains 15 residues. The CDR3 region has the DNA TGCGCCAGCAGCCACGGGGACAGCCCCACCGGGGAGCTGTTTTTT. Amino acids: CASSHGDSPTGELFF.

The V call is TRBV28, the J call TRBJ2-6, with unresolved D. This CDR3 region has 16 residues. Germline assignment: CDR1 MDHEN and CDR2 SYDVKM. Between the trimmed V and J ends, which lost 2 bases and 0 bases, there was a span of 8 bases. The chain's CDR3 is CASSLDSSSGANVLTF. The CDR3 DNA is TGTGCCAGCAGTTTAGACTCTAGCTCTGGGGCCAACGTCCTGACTTTC.

This sequence joins TRBV6-1 and TRBJ2-7, with D possibly matching TRBD1 (5 bases). The CDR3 extends over 19 amino acids. Germline V lookup: CDR1 MNHNS, CDR2 SASEGT. The V gene lost 1 base and the J gene lost 5 bases, with 27 bases spanning the gap. CDR3 bases: TGTGCCAGCAGTGAAGAGTGGTCAGTTTGGACATCGACTGACGACGAGCAGTACTTC. Residues: CASSEEWSVWTSTDDEQYF.

There are a few counts of this clone. The chain is built from TRBV5-1 and TRBJ2-7; 13 bases map to TRBD2. Germline CDR1 is SGHRS and CDR2 is YFSETQ. This CDR3 spans 14 amino acids. The V segment lost 0 bases and the J segment 7 bases; nucleotides outside the gene matches: 1. DNA for the CDR3: TGCGCCAGCAGCTTGGCACTAGCGGGGGGGGAGCAGTACTTC. Translated, it gives CASSLALAGGEQYF.

This clone was seen only a few times. The chain combines TRBV4-2 with TRBJ1-4; maybe TRBD1 (5 bases). Germline assignment: CDR1 LGHNA and CDR2 YNFKEQ. V was shortened by 0 bases and J by 8 bases, with 16 bases between the two germline ends. CDR3 size: 16 residues. The chain's CDR3 is CASSQDGAGIEEKLFF. In nucleotides, the CDR3 is TGTGCCAGCAGCCAAGATGGGGCAGGGATAGAGGAAAAACTGTTTTTT.

V and J are TRBV18 and TRBJ1-5; D might be TRBD1 (6 bases). The CDR3 covers 14 residues. The V end was cut by 6 bases, the J end by 0 bases, with 9 bases between. In germline, CDR1 is KGHSH, CDR2 LQKENI. For the CDR3, the DNA is TGTGCCAGCTCCCACAGGGATAGCAATCAGCCCCAGCATTTT. Translated: CASSHRDSNQPQHF.

The chain combines TRBV4-3 with TRBJ1-4; D is ambiguous. Germline V CDR1 and CDR2: LGHNA, YSLEER. CDR3 size: 13 residues. Trimming cost V 0 bases and J 10 bases, with 9 bases left between them. The CDR3 bases are TGCGCCAGCAGCCAAGAAGTGGAGGGAAAACTGTTTTTT. This gives the protein CASSQEVEGKLFF.

The chain has TRBV28 and TRBJ2-5, with D possibly TRBD1 on 5 matching bases. Germline V gene lookup returns CDR1 MDHEN and CDR2 SYDVKM. The length of the CDR3 is 15 residues. Trimming took off 2 bases at V and 4 bases at J, with 14 bases between the two ends. CDR3: CASSLNSPRGETQYF. DNA of the CDR3: TGTGCCAGCAGTTTAAACTCCCCTAGGGGAGAGACCCAGTACTTC.

The V call is TRBV4-2, the J call TRBJ1-4, with D perhaps TRBD1 (6 bases). CDR3 length: 15 residues. CDR1 and CDR2 (germline): LGHNA, YNFKEQ. With 5 bases removed from V and 8 bases from J, the gap between germline ends came to 18 bases. In DNA form, the CDR3 reads TGTGCCAGCAGCAACCAGGGGAGGGCTAGCGAAAAACTGTTTTTT. It codes for CASSNQGRASEKLFF.

The chain couples TRBV15 to TRBJ2-4; D is undetermined. The germline V and J ends were trimmed by 3 bases and 0 bases, with 9 bases remaining between them. The length of the CDR3 is 15 residues. Per the germline V gene, CDR1 is LNHNV and CDR2 is YYDKDF (reference sequence). The CDR3 here is CATSRSLLAKNIQYF. The CDR3 nucleotides read TGTGCCACCAGCAGGAGCCTACTAGCCAAAAACATTCAGTACTTC.